Given below is one TCR beta chain in context. Its specificity is not known. The assay was immunoSEQ multiplex PCR, and TCRdb's table has in-frame clones only and misses some. The table has 200,000 to 300,000 clones, roughly nine tenths seen once. This sample is part of a study of cytomegalovirus exposure and HLA in healthy donors. Study details: The 120 or so validation repertoires were produced on the same platform as the roughly 690 repertoires of the first cohort. This was reported in a later analysis.

Notes on the study in general: Subsequent analysis found a tendency for first-cohort TCR clusters to co-occur within the 90 to 150 validation repertoires. The authors confirmed in vitro that three CMV-associated chains were specific for CMV antigens.

An approximately 120-subject validation cohort, separate from the 666-subject first cohort, supplied the donors. This sequence was found in a young man in good health and CMV-seropositive. Source material: PBMCs.

Here the CDR3 DNA reads TGTGCCAGCAGTGAAGCACTGAGCGGGGGCTACGAGCAGTACTTC. Its translation: CASSEALSGGYEQYF. The rearrangement links TRBV2 to TRBJ2-7; TRBD2 aligns across 8 bases. Per the germline V gene, CDR1 is SNHLY and CDR2 is FYNNEI. The CDR3 loop spans 15 amino acids. J lost 3 bases, V lost 0 bases, and 4 bases had no gene match.